This TCR beta chain was recovered during a study of blood T cell repertoires in COVID-19. In the original workflow: For nucleated cells, counts were estimated from reference gene primer amplification. The method was immunoSEQ multiplex PCR; TCRdb's version includes in-frame clones alone and lacks a portion of them. V and J calls and clone size come straight from that table; D and trimming were deduced from the DNA. The table shows about 12,000 clones, with roughly 82% occurring only once. CDR3 length equals 16 residues. V shed 5 bases and J 5 bases; nucleotides not matched to a gene: 11. Germline CDR1 reads SGHVS; CDR2 reads FNYEAQ.

The receptor's source is a human donor in a cohort sampled during active COVID-19. This chain joins TRBV7-6 and TRBJ2-1, with 8 bases matching TRBD1. Sequenced sample: peripheral blood. In DNA, the CDR3 is TGTGCCAGCAGCCGAGGGAAGGGACAGGCGAACAATGAGCAGTTCTTC. Translation gives CASSRGKGQANNEQFF.